The 29 T cell receptor beta chains below were found in one sample sequenced in a study of T cell repertoires in cytomegalovirus infection. MiXCR was run by TCRdb on the reads, yielding one entry per CDR3 protein. The sample has 150,000 to 190,000 distinct CDR3 sequences; roughly a quarter are singletons. Sequenced input: PBMCs. The receptor source for this set is a human donor in good health (CMV status not recorded). Some clones in this sample may be carry-over from other donors' samples.

This clonotype was recorded at least ten times. V is TRBV7-8 and J is TRBJ2-5, with D perhaps matching TRBD1 (5 bases). The ends were cut back, 1 base at V and 3 bases at J, with 12 bases in the middle. Germline values: CDR1 SGHVS, CDR2 FQNEAQ. This CDR3 has 15 amino acids. The CDR3 region is CASSLGQGGEETQYF. CDR3 sequence (DNA): TGTGCCAGCAGCTTAGGTCAGGGCGGTGAAGAGACCCAGTACTTC. Drawing the rest from reference TRBV7-8 and TRBJ2-5, the complete variable domain is GAGVSQSPRYKVAKRGQDVALRCDPISGHVSLFWYQQALGQGPEFLTYFQNEAQLDKSGLPSDRFFAERPEGSVSTLKIQRTQQEDSAVYLCASSLGQGGEETQYFGPGTRLLVL.

The chain carries TRBV10-3 and TRBJ2-3; D is ambiguous. The CDR3 is 15 residues long. Germline CDR1 and CDR2: ENHRY and SYGVKD. The V end lost 3 bases, the J end lost 1 base, and 11 bases lay between the germline ends. CDR3 region: CAISDGAARTDTQYF. CDR3 nucleotide sequence: TGTGCCATCAGTGACGGAGCCGCACGCACAGATACGCAGTATTTT.

V usage is TRBV2 and J usage is TRBJ1-5; 7 positions match TRBD1. The CDR3 spans 13 residues. Germline trimming cut 6 bases from V and 7 bases from J; bases unmatched to any gene: 6. The germline V gene encodes CDR1 SNHLY and CDR2 FYNNEI. The CDR3 region has the DNA TGTGCCAGCAGGATCAGGGGGGGGCAGCCCCAGCATTTT. It specifies CASRIRGGQPQHF.

The chain links TRBV27 to TRBJ2-1; no clear D. Germline V gene data show CDR1 as MNHEY and CDR2 as SMNVEV (reference sequence). With 7 bases removed from V and 0 bases from J, the gap between germline ends came to 13 bases. The CDR3 is made up of 15 amino acids. CDR3 region: CASTDHLSSYNEQFF. Here the CDR3 DNA reads TGTGCCAGCACCGACCATCTGAGCTCCTACAATGAGCAGTTCTTC.

Of note for this clonotype: Just one base apart from a much larger clone, this may be a read error. The chain uses TRBV12-3 or TRBV12-4 and TRBJ2-1; D call uncertain. The CDR3 runs 17 residues. This chain's CDR3 is CASSFTLRADSYNAQFF. The CDR3, as DNA: TGTGCCAGCAGTTTCACCCTTCGGGCTGACTCCTACAATGCGCAGTTCTTC.

The chain links TRBV28 to TRBJ2-5; 8 bases map to TRBD2. The junction had 9 bases not matched to a gene; V was cut back by 8 bases and J by 1 base. The CDR3 has 15 amino acids. Germline lookup yields CDR1 MDHEN and CDR2 SYDVKM. CDR3 in DNA: TGTGCCAGCGTATGGGGCGGGGGGCCCCAAGAGACCCAGTACTTC. It encodes CASVWGGGPQETQYF.

A few counts support this clonotype. The genes are TRBV20-1 and TRBJ2-5, with D perhaps matching TRBD2 (6 bases). Per the germline V gene, CDR1 is DFQATT and CDR2 is SNEGSKA (reference sequence). CDR3 length: 15 residues. V was pared by 5 bases and J by 4 bases, with 20 bases between. CDR3 bases: TGCAGTGCTCCGATTCGGACGATGGGAGGAGAGACCCAGTACTTC. Translating gives CSAPIRTMGGETQYF.

The J gene is TRBJ2-5, the V gene TRBV12-3 or TRBV12-4; weak D call: TRBD2 (6 bases). Trimming cost V 6 bases and J 5 bases, with 22 bases left between them. The CDR3 sequence is 16 residues long. CDR3 residues: CASSISSVGVVETQYF. The CDR3 bases are TGTGCCAGCAGCATCTCTAGCGTGGGGGTGGTGGAGACCCAGTACTTC.

In its sample, this clonotype was seen many times. The chain has TRBV7-2 and TRBJ2-5; 7 bases line up with TRBD1. CDR3 length equals 14 residues. CDR1 is SGHTA, CDR2 FQGNSA, per germline. V was clipped by 4 bases and J by 5 bases; unmatched bases: 7. The CDR3 spells CASSSNRGKETQYF. In nucleotides, the CDR3 is TGTGCCAGCAGCTCAAACAGGGGAAAGGAGACCCAGTACTTC.

Of note for this clonotype: This may come from a read error, since a much larger clone is one base off. The chain links TRBV11-2 to TRBJ2-7; the match to TRBD1 covers 7 bases. J gave up 7 bases and V 10 bases, and 19 bases lay outside the gene matches. CDR1 SGHAT and CDR2 FQNNGV come from the germline V gene. The CDR3 spans 15 residues. The CDR3 nucleotides read TGTGCCAACACCCGCGGTAACAGGGGTCGAGAGGAGCAGTACTTC. Encoded protein: CANTRGNRGREEQYF.

The chain joins TRBV30 to TRBJ2-3; 8 bases line up with TRBD2. The CDR3 is 13 amino acids. Germline CDR1 GTSNPN, CDR2 SVGIG (reference sequence). Unmatched junction bases numbered 2, after V lost 2 bases and J lost 4 bases. The DNA for the CDR3 is TGTGCCTGGAGTCCGGGGGGGGCAGATACGCAGTATTTT. Translated: CAWSPGGADTQYF.

Of note for this clonotype: A clone one base away is much larger, so this may be a read error. The chain recombines TRBV7-6 with TRBJ2-6; 10 nucleotides match TRBD1. CDR3 size: 16 residues. CDR1 SGHVS and CDR2 FNYEAQ come from the germline V gene. CDR3 residues: CASSSSRGTGANDLTF. CDR3 nucleotides: TGTGCCAGCAGCTCCAGCCGGGGGACAGGGGCCAACGACCTGACTTTC.

This clonotype was found many times. DNA of the CDR3: TGTGCCAGCAGGGAGCACAGGGACCCTGGGGCCAACGTCCTGACTTTC. As protein: CASREHRDPGANVLTF. V is TRBV7-2 and J is TRBJ2-6; maybe TRBD1 (6 bases). The CDR3 is 16 residues long. Germline V CDR1 and CDR2: SGHTA, FQGNSA. Trimming cost V 6 bases and J 2 bases, with 14 bases left between them.

This clonotype was counted ten times or more. The J gene is TRBJ1-1, the V gene TRBV6-6; 12 positions agree with TRBD1. After removal of 7 bases from V and 6 bases from J, the junction contained 6 bases not matched to a gene. CDR1 and CDR2 from the germline V gene are MNHNY and SVGAGI (reference sequence). This CDR3 region has 14 residues. CDR3 in amino acids: CASTFRDRGPEAFF. In DNA, the CDR3 is TGTGCCAGCACCTTCCGGGACAGGGGGCCTGAAGCTTTCTTT.

The chain uses TRBV7-3 and TRBJ1-5; D unresolved. CDR3 size: 15 residues. V lost 2 bases and J 0 bases, leaving 8 bases between the germline ends. Germline V gene lookup returns CDR1 SGHTA and CDR2 FQGTGA. CDR3 sequence: CASSLLPPSNQPQHF. Written as DNA, the CDR3 is TGTGCCAGCAGCTTACTCCCCCCTAGCAATCAGCCCCAGCATTTT.

This clonotype was counted between two and nine times. The chain has TRBV12-3 or TRBV12-4 and TRBJ1-2; TRBD1 might be the D (5 bases). V lost 10 bases to trimming and J lost 2 bases, with 11 bases between them. The CDR3 has 12 amino acids. The CDR3 DNA follows: TGTGCCACTTCGGGACGGAACTATGGCTACACCTTC. It translates to CATSGRNYGYTF.

This clonotype was observed many times. The rearrangement joins TRBV12-3 or TRBV12-4 to TRBJ1-5; D not certain. V lost 0 bases and J lost 9, with 12 bases in between. CDR3 length equals 14 residues. The CDR3 protein is CASSLASPSLPQHF. CDR3 sequence (DNA): TGTGCCAGCAGTTTAGCCAGCCCGTCTCTGCCCCAGCATTTT.

This clonotype has only a few counts. The chain is built from TRBV19 and TRBJ1-5; D unresolved. The CDR3 covers 14 residues. The germline CDR1 and CDR2 sequences are LNHDA and SQIVND (reference sequence). V was shortened by 3 bases and J by 3 bases, with 9 bases between the two germline ends. CDR3 region: CASSISGNNQPQHF. In DNA form, the CDR3 reads TGTGCCAGTAGTATTTCGGGTAACAATCAGCCCCAGCATTTT.

Many counts were recorded for this clonotype. The J gene is TRBJ1-1, the V gene TRBV28; 7 bases fit TRBD1. The germline V gene encodes CDR1 MDHEN and CDR2 SYDVKM. Unmatched junction bases numbered 12, after V lost 8 bases and J lost 3 bases. The CDR3 covers 15 residues. The CDR3 sequence is CASPPVTGRYTEAFF. DNA for the CDR3: TGTGCCAGCCCCCCCGTGACAGGGAGGTACACTGAAGCTTTCTTT.

This rearrangement joins TRBV5-1 to TRBJ2-3; no definite D call. CDR3 length: 16 amino acids. Trimming removed 0 bases from V and 2 bases from J, with 13 bases in between. In germline, CDR1 is SGHRS, CDR2 YFSETQ. The CDR3 bases are TGCGCCAGCAGCTTGGCCGGGCGAACAGACACAGATACGCAGTATTTT. It codes for CASSLAGRTDTDTQYF.

A few counts support this clonotype. The J gene is TRBJ2-5, the V gene TRBV2; D gene unclear. Germline V CDR1 and CDR2: SNHLY, FYNNEI. The CDR3 consists of 13 residues. V lost 8 bases to trimming and J lost 5 bases, with 15 bases between them. CDR3 coding DNA: TGTGCCAGCGGACGCTCATTCCTGGAGACCCAGTACTTC. It codes for CASGRSFLETQYF. Combining the CDR3 with reference TRBV2 and TRBJ2-5 gives the whole variable domain EPEVTQTPSHQVTQMGQEVILRCVPISNHLYFYWYRQILGQKVEFLVSFYNNEISEKSEIFDDQFSVERPDGSNFTLKIRSTKLEDSAMYFCASGRSFLETQYFGPGTRLLVL.

The chain recombines TRBV12-3 or TRBV12-4 with TRBJ1-1; a weak D match, TRBD1 (5 bases). The CDR3 spans 13 residues. The V end lost 2 bases, the J end lost 5 bases, and 9 bases lay between the germline ends. DNA of the CDR3: TGTGCCAGCAGTTTATCGGGGGAAACTGAAGCTTTCTTT. Translation gives CASSLSGETEAFF.

This clonotype has at least ten counts. V gene TRBV29-1 combines with J gene TRBJ2-5, with TRBD2 as a possible D gene (6 bases). V was clipped by 7 bases and J by 2 bases, with 11 bases between them. CDR3 length equals 12 residues. The V gene's germline CDR1 is SQVTM and CDR2 ANQGSEA. CDR3 nucleotides: TGCAGCGCCCCCGGGGGTCAAGAGACCCAGTACTTC. Translating it yields CSAPGGQETQYF.

This clonotype was seen repeatedly, ten times or more. The chain joins TRBV7-2 to TRBJ2-1; 14 nucleotides match TRBD2. V was clipped by 8 bases and J by 9 bases; unmatched bases: 6. Germline assignment: CDR1 SGHTA and CDR2 FQGNSA. This CDR3 region has 14 residues. CDR3 nucleotides: TGTGCCAGCCGACTAGCGGGGGGGGACGGTGAGCAGTTCTTC. This translates into CASRLAGGDGEQFF.

This clonotype was counted ten times or more. The CDR3 reads CASSMGRQLSGANVLTF. The CDR3 region has the DNA TGTGCCAGCAGCATGGGGAGACAGCTCTCTGGGGCCAACGTCCTGACTTTC. This chain joins TRBV12-3 or TRBV12-4 and TRBJ2-6; D could derive from TRBD1 or TRBD2 (5 bases each). The V and J ends lost 6 bases and 0 bases respectively, with 15 bases between them. The CDR3 loop spans 17 amino acids.

V gene TRBV12-3 or TRBV12-4 combines with J gene TRBJ1-6; 7 nucleotides align to TRBD1. V gave up 7 bases and J gave up 6 bases; unmatched junction bases: 6. This CDR3 is built from 14 residues. Here the CDR3 reads CASKGEGANSPLHF. The CDR3 DNA is TGTGCCAGCAAGGGTGAGGGGGCTAATTCACCCCTCCACTTT.

The genes are TRBV28 and TRBJ1-2, with D possibly being TRBD1 (6 bases). Germline-derived CDR1 and CDR2 are MDHEN and SYDVKM. CDR3 length equals 15 residues. The V end lost 5 bases, the J end lost 8 bases, and 21 bases lay between the germline ends. The CDR3 here is CASSRGYTGKGGYTF. CDR3 nucleotides: TGTGCCAGCAGTCGAGGATATACAGGGAAGGGAGGCTACACCTTC.

A few counts support this clonotype. CDR3 coding DNA: TGTGCCAGCAGCTCCCTCCGGGACACAGATACGCAGTATTTT. It is translated as CASSSLRDTDTQYF. V and J are TRBV13 and TRBJ2-3; the D gene is possibly TRBD2 (5 bases). The CDR3 extends over 14 amino acids. CDR1 is PRHDT, CDR2 FYEKMQ, per germline (reference sequence). Trimming stripped 4 bases from V and 2 bases from J, with 10 bases between. Complete variable domain (other parts from reference TRBV13 and TRBJ2-3): AAGVIQSPRHLIKEKRETATLKCYPIPRHDTVYWYQQGPGQDPQFLISFYEKMQSDKGSIPDRFSAQQFSDYHSELNMSSLELGDSALYFCASSSLRDTDTQYFGPGTRLTVL.

The chain combines TRBV28 with TRBJ1-5; TRBD1 matches 10 bases. Per germline, CDR1 MDHEN and CDR2 SYDVKM. Trimming cost V 6 bases and J 4 bases; bases outside gene matches: 6. CDR3 length equals 15 residues. The CDR3 loop is CASRIRTGGNQPQHF. Written as DNA, the CDR3 is TGTGCCAGCAGAATTCGGACAGGGGGAAATCAGCCCCAGCATTTT.